This T cell receptor beta chain was recovered during a study of T cell repertoires in cytomegalovirus infection. About the research overall: Indications of both CMV infection and matching HLA type were provided by public TCR beta signatures.

The germline gives CDR1 SGHTA, CDR2 FQGNSA. Trimming shortened V by 5 bases and J by 2 bases, and 19 bases separated the two germline ends. This CDR3 comprises 17 residues. Each CDR3 protein gets one entry after TCRdb re-called the reads with MiXCR. The profile shows about 740,000 distinct CDR3 sequences, roughly 36% of them singletons. The clonotype was recovered from a human donor in good health (CMV status not recorded). Some clones in this sample may be carry-over from other donors' samples. Sample: PBMCs. J is TRBJ1-3 and V is TRBV7-2; D is unclear. CDR3 DNA: TGTGCCAGCAGCCCTTCCCCGAGAGGAGCTACTGGAAACACCATATATTTT. Its translation is CASSPSPRGATGNTIYF.